The rows below give T cell receptor beta chains drawn from one sample of a study of T-cell memory formation after mild COVID-19. TCRdb redid the calling of the 5' RACE reads with MiXCR, one entry per CDR3 protein. The sample includes roughly 610,000 distinct CDR3 sequences, approximately 15% of them seen just once. Sequenced material: PBMCs or a T cell subset sorted from them (not recorded which). These receptors all come from an adult woman who had mild COVID-19 (a few samples of this study predate the infection). Cell type and time point are not known. The conserved cysteine and the conserved F or W are not part of the CDR3 here. D genes are given only for firm matches.

D: NA
J: TRBJ1-5
V: TRBV7-2
CDR3: ASSPGRVQPQH

D: NA
J: TRBJ2-3
V: TRBV24-1
CDR3: ATSDPGNAGGTDTQY

D: NA
J: TRBJ2-1
V: TRBV4-3
CDR3: ASSQGIDRSYNEQF

D: TRBD2
J: TRBJ2-5
V: TRBV20-1
CDR3: SARVTSGRETQY

D: NA
J: TRBJ1-2
V: TRBV5-1
CDR3: ASSLAANYGYT

D: NA
J: TRBJ1-5
V: TRBV11-2
CDR3: ASSLTSSPGQH

D: TRBD2
J: TRBJ2-5
V: TRBV2
CDR3: ASSDSSGVWETQY

D: TRBD1
J: TRBJ2-3
V: TRBV15
CDR3: ATSRAGGRTDTQY

D: TRBD2
J: TRBJ2-1
V: TRBV12-3/TRBV12-4
CDR3: ASSSPLAGGSYNEQF

D: NA
J: TRBJ1-2
V: TRBV5-6
CDR3: ASSLGQWNYGYT

D: NA
J: TRBJ2-7
V: TRBV19
CDR3: ASSHQGLGAFEQY

D: TRBD2
J: TRBJ2-7
V: TRBV5-4
CDR3: ASSLATSGLYEQY

D: NA
J: TRBJ2-1
V: TRBV7-2
CDR3: ASSPEGLAFEQF

D: NA
J: TRBJ2-1
V: TRBV4-2
CDR3: ASSQERNEQF

D: NA
J: TRBJ1-2
V: TRBV10-3
CDR3: AISRPLYGYT

D: NA
J: TRBJ2-3
V: TRBV18
CDR3: ASYPSDNTDTQY

D: TRBD1
J: TRBJ1-2
V: TRBV5-1
CDR3: ASSWGTGANYGYT

D: TRBD1
J: TRBJ1-1
V: TRBV6-5
CDR3: ASNRLPTGSLNTEAF

D: TRBD1
J: TRBJ1-2
V: TRBV6-5
CDR3: ASSSRGRRNYGYT

D: TRBD2
J: TRBJ2-3
V: TRBV10-3
CDR3: AISDRTSGTLDTQY

D: TRBD1
J: TRBJ1-6
V: TRBV7-8
CDR3: ASSRDRNSPLH

D: NA
J: TRBJ2-1
V: TRBV7-9
CDR3: ASSFVGPAEQF

D: NA
J: TRBJ1-1
V: TRBV7-2
CDR3: ASSSNPFSGSTEAF

D: NA
J: TRBJ2-6
V: TRBV6-5
CDR3: ASSWARSGANVLT

D: TRBD1
J: TRBJ2-7
V: TRBV4-1
CDR3: ASSQGFGRTGSSYEQY

D: TRBD2
J: TRBJ2-3
V: TRBV6-5
CDR3: ASSPSGLIADTQY

D: NA
J: TRBJ1-4
V: TRBV12-3/TRBV12-4
CDR3: ASSLNLPGLSEKLF

D: NA
J: TRBJ2-4
V: TRBV20-1
CDR3: SARAGDIQY

D: NA
J: TRBJ1-2
V: TRBV12-3/TRBV12-4
CDR3: ASSLPAADGYT

D: TRBD1
J: TRBJ1-6
V: TRBV28
CDR3: ASSPVDRDNSPLH

D: TRBD1
J: TRBJ1-2
V: TRBV20-1
CDR3: SARDRGSYGYT

D: TRBD2
J: TRBJ2-1
V: TRBV7-8
CDR3: ASSSASGRANEQF

D: NA
J: TRBJ2-7
V: TRBV2
CDR3: ASSEAPGAFYEQY

D: TRBD1
J: TRBJ2-1
V: TRBV9
CDR3: ASSERTGVNEQF

D: TRBD2
J: TRBJ2-3
V: TRBV9
CDR3: ASNREGTDTQY

D: NA
J: TRBJ2-6
V: TRBV15
CDR3: ATSRDVGGANVLT

D: NA
J: TRBJ1-1
V: TRBV5-6
CDR3: ASSLRSTALNTEAF

D: NA
J: TRBJ1-4
V: TRBV6-5
CDR3: ASSTTGVNEKLF

D: NA
J: TRBJ1-2
V: TRBV20-1
CDR3: SAPLDRNLYGYT

D: TRBD1
J: TRBJ2-7
V: TRBV12-3/TRBV12-4
CDR3: ASSNQGARSYEQY

D: NA
J: TRBJ1-1
V: TRBV12-3/TRBV12-4
CDR3: ASSQGRGEAF

D: NA
J: TRBJ1-2
V: TRBV6-5
CDR3: ASGRPGRAWYYGYT

D: NA
J: TRBJ1-2
V: TRBV7-9
CDR3: ASSYPTYGYT

D: TRBD2
J: TRBJ2-7
V: TRBV12-3/TRBV12-4
CDR3: ASKASGGNEQY

D: NA
J: TRBJ1-1
V: TRBV10-3
CDR3: AISEVGSAEAF

D: NA
J: TRBJ1-4
V: TRBV20-1
CDR3: SARRGGEKLF

D: NA
J: TRBJ1-5
V: TRBV21-1
CDR3: ASTLDRENQPQH

D: TRBD1
J: TRBJ2-7
V: TRBV6-1
CDR3: ASSEATLTGIPYEQY

D: NA
J: TRBJ1-5
V: TRBV3-1
CDR3: ASSQAGKGHGQPQH

D: NA
J: TRBJ1-5
V: TRBV12-3/TRBV12-4
CDR3: ASRAGGNSNQPQH

D: NA
J: TRBJ2-5
V: TRBV20-1
CDR3: SARDWGRNQETQY

D: NA
J: TRBJ1-1
V: TRBV12-3/TRBV12-4
CDR3: ASSLAAGGAF

D: NA
J: TRBJ2-3
V: TRBV30
CDR3: AWSVSRSTDTQY

D: TRBD2
J: TRBJ2-1
V: TRBV15
CDR3: ATSVGTSANLYNEQF

D: NA
J: TRBJ2-4
V: TRBV20-1
CDR3: SPYVISKNIQY